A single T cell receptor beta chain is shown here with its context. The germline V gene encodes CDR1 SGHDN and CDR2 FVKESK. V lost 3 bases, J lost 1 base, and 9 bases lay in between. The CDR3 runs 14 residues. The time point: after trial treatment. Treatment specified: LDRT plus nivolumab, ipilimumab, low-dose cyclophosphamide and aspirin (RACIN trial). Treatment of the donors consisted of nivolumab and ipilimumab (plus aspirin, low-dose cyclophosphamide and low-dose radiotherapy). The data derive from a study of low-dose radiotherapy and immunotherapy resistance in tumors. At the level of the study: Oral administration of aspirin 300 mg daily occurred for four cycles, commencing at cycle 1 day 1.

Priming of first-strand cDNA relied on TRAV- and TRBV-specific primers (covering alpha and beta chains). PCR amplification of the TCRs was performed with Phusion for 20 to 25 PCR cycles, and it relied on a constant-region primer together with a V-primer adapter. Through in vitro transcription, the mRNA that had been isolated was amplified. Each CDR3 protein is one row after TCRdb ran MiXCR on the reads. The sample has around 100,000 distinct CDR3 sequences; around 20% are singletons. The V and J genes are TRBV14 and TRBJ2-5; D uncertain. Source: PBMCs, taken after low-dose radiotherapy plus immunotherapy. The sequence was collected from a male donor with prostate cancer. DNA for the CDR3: TGTGCCAGCAGCCATGGTGGGTTCCAAGAGACCCAGTACTTC. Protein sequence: CASSHGGFQETQYF.